This passage covers 17 T cell receptor beta chains from one sample sequenced in a study of a mutant IDH1 vaccine in newly diagnosed glioma. Documented time point: week 5, during vaccination. Doses of 300 ug of mutant IDH1 20-mer peptide were given with topical imiquimod. These receptors have no identified antigens. TCRdb's table, derived via immunoSEQ multiplex PCR, lists solely in-frame clones and lacks some. The sample shows under 95,000 clones, roughly nine tenths of them seen only once. The sequenced sample was PBMCs, obtained from a glioma patient whose treatment included an IDH1 peptide vaccine. These receptors all come from a woman between 50 and 59 years old with glioma.

This clone appeared a single time. This chain joins TRBV29-1 and TRBJ2-3, with D perhaps matching TRBD1 or TRBD2 (5 bases each). Germline CDR1 and CDR2: SQVTM and ANQGSEA. V dropped 6 bases and J dropped 6 bases, with 13 bases sitting between them. This CDR3 is built from 12 residues. CDR3 bases: TGCAGCGTGGGACCCACGGGGGATACGCAGTATTTT. Translating it yields CSVGPTGDTQYF.

This clone was counted once. V usage is TRBV9 and J usage is TRBJ1-2; no clear D. This CDR3 is built from 15 residues. Germline CDR1 SGDLS, CDR2 YYNGEE. The V end lost 4 bases, the J end lost 0 bases, and 13 bases lay between the germline ends. CDR3 region: CASSYTREPNYGYTF. Written as DNA, the CDR3 is TGTGCCAGCAGCTACACCCGGGAACCTAACTATGGCTACACCTTC.

The chain couples TRBV5-4 to TRBJ1-1, with D possibly TRBD1 on 5 matching bases. V lost 3 bases and J lost 3, with 15 bases in between. The CDR3 length is 15 residues. Germline CDR1 and CDR2: SGHNT and YYREEE (reference sequence). The CDR3 is CASSSISGDYTEAFF. The CDR3 DNA reads as TGTGCCAGCAGCTCTATCTCGGGGGATTACACTGAAGCTTTCTTT.

The chain combines TRBV15 with TRBJ1-5; D not resolved. This CDR3 is 14 amino acids long. Trimming stripped 4 bases from V and 0 bases from J, with 7 bases between. CDR1 LNHNV and CDR2 YYDKDF come from the germline V gene (reference sequence). The CDR3 nucleotides are TGTGCCACCAGCATAGATTATAGCAATCAGCCCCAGCATTTT. Amino acid sequence: CATSIDYSNQPQHF.

This rearrangement joins TRBV2 to TRBJ1-2; D not certain. Germline assignment: CDR1 SNHLY and CDR2 FYNNEI. The CDR3 has 13 residues. The V end lost 8 bases, the J end lost 4 bases, and 14 bases lay between the germline ends. In DNA form, the CDR3 reads TGTGCCAGCGGGAGTCTCGGAAGCTATGGCTACACCTTC. It specifies CASGSLGSYGYTF.

V is TRBV11-2 and J is TRBJ2-7, with D hard to call. V shed 1 base and J shed 2 bases, with 6 bases lying between them. This CDR3 comprises 13 residues. CDR1 is SGHAT, CDR2 FQNNGV, per germline. DNA for the CDR3: TGTGCCAGCAGCTTAGGTGTAGCCTACGAGCAGTACTTC. It translates to CASSLGVAYEQYF.

The chain is built from TRBV28 and TRBJ1-4; the D gene is possibly TRBD1 (5 bases). The CDR3 is 11 amino acids. Germline loops: CDR1 MDHEN, CDR2 SYDVKM. Trimming left V 5 bases short and J 8 bases short, with 6 bases between. The CDR3: CASSRQEKLFF. CDR3 nucleotides: TGTGCCAGCAGTCGACAGGAAAAACTGTTTTTT.

The genes are TRBV5-1 and TRBJ2-1; TRBD1 matches at 8 bases. V shed 4 bases and J 6 bases; nucleotides not matched to a gene: 3. The CDR3 runs to 13 residues. Germline-derived CDR1 and CDR2 are SGHRS and YFSETQ. As DNA, the CDR3 is TGCGCCAGCAGCCAGGGACAGGTCAATGAGCAGTTCTTC. Residues: CASSQGQVNEQFF.

The chain has TRBV2 and TRBJ1-6; a weak D match, TRBD1 (6 bases). From germline, CDR1 is SNHLY and CDR2 FYNNEI. The CDR3 extends over 15 amino acids. Trimming removed 5 bases at V and 6 bases at J, with 14 bases between. The CDR3 nucleotides are TGTGCCAGCAGTATTCAGGGGACCGTTAATTCACCCCTCCACTTT. Protein: CASSIQGTVNSPLHF.

V gene TRBV7-9 combines with J gene TRBJ2-7; D may be TRBD1 or TRBD2 (5 bases each). V was pared by 4 bases and J by 3 bases, with 19 bases between. CDR1 SEHNR and CDR2 FQNEAQ come from the germline V gene (reference sequence). The CDR3 spans 16 residues. CDR3 coding DNA: TGTGCCAGCAGCTCCTCGGGACGTCAGCCCCTCTACGAGCAGTACTTC. Residues: CASSSSGRQPLYEQYF.

J is TRBJ2-7 and V is TRBV9; tentatively, D is TRBD2 (6 bases). Per the germline V gene, CDR1 is SGDLS and CDR2 is YYNGEE. Trimming pared 3 bases from V and 2 bases from J, leaving 12 bases between. There are 14 residues in the CDR3. The CDR3: CASSASGSPYEQYF. CDR3 nucleotide sequence: TGTGCCAGCAGCGCCTCCGGGAGTCCCTACGAGCAGTACTTC.

The chain employs TRBV19 and TRBJ2-1; tentative D call: TRBD2 (6 bases). The CDR3 consists of 15 residues. Trimming removed 3 bases from V and 8 bases from J, with 17 bases in between. Germline CDR1 is LNHDA and CDR2 is SQIVND (reference sequence). The DNA for the CDR3 is TGTGCCAGTAGTATTACCGGGACTCCGAGGGATGAGCAGTTCTTC. Translating gives CASSITGTPRDEQFF.

V is TRBV27 and J is TRBJ1-2, with 8 bases lining up with TRBD1. Trimming removed 2 bases from V and 4 bases from J; junction bases left unmatched: 6. CDR1 and CDR2 (germline): MNHEY, SMNVEV (reference sequence). This CDR3 has 15 amino acids. CDR3 protein: CASSLPGQGFYGYTF. CDR3 bases: TGTGCCAGCAGTTTACCCGGACAGGGTTTCTATGGCTACACCTTC.

The rearrangement links TRBV11-2 to TRBJ2-7; the D gene could be TRBD1 or TRBD2 (5 bases each). The CDR3 is 13 amino acids. Germline V gene sequence: CDR1 SGHAT, CDR2 FQNNGV. V was pared by 5 bases and J by 5 bases, with 13 bases between. The DNA of the CDR3 is TGTGCCAGCAGCCCCCGGGGCCCGGACGAGCAGTACTTC. It is translated as CASSPRGPDEQYF.

The chain uses TRBV15 and TRBJ2-3, with 8 bases identical to TRBD2. CDR3 length equals 15 residues. Germline lookup yields CDR1 LNHNV and CDR2 YYDKDF (reference sequence). With V trimmed by 8 bases and J by 2 bases, 9 bases remained unmatched. CDR3 loop: CATGSWRGDTDTQYF. The DNA of the CDR3 is TGTGCCACCGGGTCCTGGCGGGGGGACACAGATACGCAGTATTTT.

V and J are TRBV6-6 and TRBJ2-1; D possibly corresponds to TRBD1 (6 bases). The CDR3 covers 11 residues. Between the trimmed V and J ends, which lost 5 bases and 9 bases, there was a span of 8 bases. Looked up from germline, CDR1 is MNHNY and CDR2 is SVGAGI (reference sequence). CDR3 DNA: TGTGCCAGCAGTCTAGGGGGTGAGCAGTTCTTC. Protein: CASSLGGEQFF.

The table lists this clone with a few counts. The V and J genes are TRBV27 and TRBJ1-5; D possibly corresponds to TRBD1 (5 bases). There are 16 residues in the CDR3. Trimming pared 0 bases from V and 1 base from J, leaving 10 bases between. Germline CDR1 is MNHEY and CDR2 is SMNVEV (reference sequence). Here the CDR3 reads CASSLSKWGSNQPQHF. The CDR3 DNA reads TGTGCCAGCAGTTTATCGAAGTGGGGGAGCAATCAGCCCCAGCATTTT.